Listed below are T cell receptor beta chains from one sample, sequenced in a study of graft-versus-host responses after intestinal transplantation. TCRdb's table, derived via immunoSEQ multiplex PCR, lists solely in-frame clones and lacks some. Of approximately 74,000 clones in the sample, approximately 90% were seen once. Sequencing was performed on PBMCs, taken 98 days after intestinal transplantation. The receptors stem from a human patient who received an intestinal transplant, so some T cells may come from the graft donor. CDR3s include the opening cysteine and the closing phenylalanine or tryptophan.

>TRBV7-3|TRBJ2-3
CASSSSGSLADTQYF
>TRBV19|TRBJ1-6
CASRTGREPLHF
>TRBV2|TRBJ2-3
CASRDLEIFTDTQYF
>TRBV5-4|TRBJ1-6
CASSLEGGVLNSPLHF
>TRBV6-5|TRBJ1-5
CASSYLDISPQHF
>TRBV2|TRBJ2-7
CASRSAGLFLSF
>TRBV7-9|TRBJ2-3
CASSFPPGGTDTQYF
>TRBV6-5|TRBJ2-1
CASTALCDEQFF
>TRBV6-1|TRBJ2-7
CASSAVRALEQYF
>TRBV10-3|TRBJ2-7
CASDPGLAGEGYEQYF
>TRBV2|TRBJ1-6
CASSAGPPLHF
>TRBV6-6|TRBJ1-4
CASSYSGQDEKLFF
>TRBV28|TRBJ1-2
CASSLRGGYGYTF
>TRBV5-1|TRBJ2-3
CASSMGEGGLAGADTQYF
>TRBV7-6|TRBJ2-3
CASSLSGGRGTDTQYF
>TRBV5-6|TRBJ2-1
CASSSDTNEQFF
>TRBV29-1|TRBJ1-4
CSAPGQGLGEGEKLFF
>TRBV29-1|TRBJ2-5
CSVWGQGIVETQYF
>TRBV6-1|TRBJ2-1
CASSVYSRGHGEQFF
>TRBV19|TRBJ1-2
CASSLQVPGFGYTF
>TRBV5-1|TRBJ2-5
CASSLAEGAGGQETQYF
>TRBV6-5|TRBJ1-1
CATSGTDYTEAFF
>TRBV11-2|TRBJ2-2
CASSRTAGELFF
>TRBV6-5|TRBJ2-2
CASSYSPGGTGELFF
>TRBV6-5|TRBJ2-1
CASCSGGARDEQFF
>TRBV29-1|TRBJ2-7
CSVETFTSGRLHEQYF
>TRBV6-5|TRBJ2-2
CASSYRTGGGTGELFF
>TRBV4-1|TRBJ1-2
CASSQDGYTF
>TRBV18|TRBJ2-7
CASSPQDRISYEQYF
>TRBV6-5|TRBJ1-1
CASSPTESAEAFF
>TRBV29-1|TRBJ2-7
CSVSYGSSYEQYF
>TRBV5-1|TRBJ2-5
CASRVAGVQETQYF
>TRBV6-4|TRBJ1-5
CASSDAGNQPQHF
>TRBV10-3|TRBJ1-5
CAISPGQGFNQPQHF
>TRBV29-1|TRBJ1-1
CSVDEGVGAPEAFF
>TRBV5-1|TRBJ2-3
CASSLGLAGAPSTDTQYF
>TRBV15|TRBJ2-2
CATSRDPSGRETGELFF
>TRBV5-1|TRBJ2-7
CASSLKGQPQGEQYF
>TRBV7-9|TRBJ2-7
CASSLAGRDGYEQYF
>TRBV2|TRBJ2-5
CASQGEETQYF
>TRBV4-1|TRBJ2-3
CASSPGSVSDTQYF
>TRBV9|TRBJ1-5
CASSVGMNQPQHF
>TRBV28|TRBJ1-1
CASMRGLGEAFF
>TRBV5-5|TRBJ2-7
CASSWWGSYEQYF
>TRBV10-2|TRBJ1-1
CASSESLRRTEAFF
>TRBV4-1|TRBJ2-3
CASSQVSSGGSTDTQYF
>TRBV30|TRBJ1-1
CAWSVRRGSEAFF
>TRBV2|TRBJ1-6
CASSDRQGMTPLHF
>TRBV29-1|TRBJ1-4
CSVELGGNNEKLFF
>TRBV5-1|TRBJ2-5
CASRQGQETQYF
>TRBV5-1|TRBJ2-7
CASSLADGLRVGEQYF
>TRBV7-2|TRBJ1-5
CASSSYSNQPQHF
>TRBV4-2|TRBJ2-7
CASSSTLAGEEQYF
>TRBV4-2|TRBJ1-2
CASSQDNYYGYTF
>TRBV7-9|TRBJ2-7
CASSPRVAHYEQYF
>TRBV19|TRBJ2-3
CASSLPSGGTDTQYF
>TRBV6-1|TRBJ2-2
CASSPWKGVAGELFF
>TRBV2|TRBJ2-7
CASSVPSGGQIYEQYF
>TRBV10-2|TRBJ2-1
CASTASGTSVRDEQFF
>TRBV5-4|TRBJ2-3
CASSLGGRDTDTQYF